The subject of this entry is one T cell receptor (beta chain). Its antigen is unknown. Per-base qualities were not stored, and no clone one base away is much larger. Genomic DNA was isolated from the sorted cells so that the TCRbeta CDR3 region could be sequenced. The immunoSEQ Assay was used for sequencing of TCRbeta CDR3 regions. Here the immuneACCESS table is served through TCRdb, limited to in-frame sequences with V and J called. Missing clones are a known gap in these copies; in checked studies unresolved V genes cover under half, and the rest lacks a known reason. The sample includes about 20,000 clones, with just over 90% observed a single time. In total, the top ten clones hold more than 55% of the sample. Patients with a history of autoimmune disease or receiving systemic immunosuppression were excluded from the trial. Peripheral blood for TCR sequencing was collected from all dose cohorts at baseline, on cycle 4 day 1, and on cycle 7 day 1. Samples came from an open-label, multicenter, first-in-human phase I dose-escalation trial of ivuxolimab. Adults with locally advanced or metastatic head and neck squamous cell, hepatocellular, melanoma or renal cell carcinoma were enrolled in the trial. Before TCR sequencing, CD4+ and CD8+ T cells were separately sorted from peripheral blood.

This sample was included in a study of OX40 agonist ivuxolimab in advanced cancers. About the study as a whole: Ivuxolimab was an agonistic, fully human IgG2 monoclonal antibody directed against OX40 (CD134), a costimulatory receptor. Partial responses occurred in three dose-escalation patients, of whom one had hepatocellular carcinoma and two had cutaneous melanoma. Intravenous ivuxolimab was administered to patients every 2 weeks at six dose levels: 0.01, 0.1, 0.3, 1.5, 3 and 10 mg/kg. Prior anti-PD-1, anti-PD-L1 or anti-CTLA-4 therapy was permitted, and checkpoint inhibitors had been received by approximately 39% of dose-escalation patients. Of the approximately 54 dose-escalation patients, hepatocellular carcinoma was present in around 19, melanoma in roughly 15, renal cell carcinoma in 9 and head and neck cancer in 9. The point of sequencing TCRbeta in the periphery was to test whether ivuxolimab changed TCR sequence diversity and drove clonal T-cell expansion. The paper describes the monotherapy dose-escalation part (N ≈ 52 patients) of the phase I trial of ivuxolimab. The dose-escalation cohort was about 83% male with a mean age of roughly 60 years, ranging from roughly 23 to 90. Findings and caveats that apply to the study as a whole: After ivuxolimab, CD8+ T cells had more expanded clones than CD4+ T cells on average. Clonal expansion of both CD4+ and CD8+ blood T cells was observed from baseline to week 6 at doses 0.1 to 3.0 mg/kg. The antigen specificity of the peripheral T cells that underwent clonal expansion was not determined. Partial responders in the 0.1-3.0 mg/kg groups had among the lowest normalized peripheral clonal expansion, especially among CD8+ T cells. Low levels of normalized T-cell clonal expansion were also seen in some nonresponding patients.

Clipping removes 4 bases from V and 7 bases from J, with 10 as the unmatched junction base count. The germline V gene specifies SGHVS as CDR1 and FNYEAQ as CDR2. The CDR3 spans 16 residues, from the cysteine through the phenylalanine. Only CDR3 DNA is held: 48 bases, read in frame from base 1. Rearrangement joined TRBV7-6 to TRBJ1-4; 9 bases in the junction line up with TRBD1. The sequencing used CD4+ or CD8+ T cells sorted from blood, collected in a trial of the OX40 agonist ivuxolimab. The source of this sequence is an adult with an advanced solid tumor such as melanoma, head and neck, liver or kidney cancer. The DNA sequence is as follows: TGTGCCAGCAGCTCAAGACAGGGGGAGGTCGGTGAAAAACTGTTTTTT. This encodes CASSSRQGEVGEKLFF.